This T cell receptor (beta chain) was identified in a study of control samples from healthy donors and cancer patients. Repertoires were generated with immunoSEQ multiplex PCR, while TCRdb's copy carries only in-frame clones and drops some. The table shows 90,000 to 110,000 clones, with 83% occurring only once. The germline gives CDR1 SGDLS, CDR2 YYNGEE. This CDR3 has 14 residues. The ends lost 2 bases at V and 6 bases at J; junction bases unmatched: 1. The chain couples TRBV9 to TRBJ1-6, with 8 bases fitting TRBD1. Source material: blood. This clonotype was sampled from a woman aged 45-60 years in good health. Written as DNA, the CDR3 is TGTGCCAGCAGCGTCGGACAGGGTAATTCACCCCTCCACTTT. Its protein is CASSVGQGNSPLHF.